These 18 T cell receptor beta chains were all obtained from the same sample, sequenced in a study of T-cell memory formation after mild COVID-19. Via MiXCR, TCRdb re-called the 5' RACE reads, giving one row per CDR3 protein. The sample yields 250,000 to 350,000 distinct CDR3 sequences, 19% seen once. The material sequenced was PBMCs or a T cell subset sorted from them (not recorded which). Receptors originate from a young man who had mild COVID-19 (a few samples of this study predate the infection). Cell type and time point are not known.

The rearrangement uses TRBV7-2 and TRBJ1-1; the match to TRBD1 covers 8 bases. Germline V CDR1 and CDR2: SGHTA, FQGNSA. J gave up 4 bases and V 0 bases, and 10 bases lay outside the gene matches. This CDR3 is 17 amino acids long. The CDR3 reads CASSLAGAGGRSTEAFF. The CDR3, as DNA: TGTGCCAGCAGCTTAGCGGGGGCAGGGGGCCGTAGCACTGAAGCTTTCTTT.

The J gene is TRBJ2-5, the V gene TRBV5-4; 9 bases align to TRBD2. The germline CDR1 and CDR2 sequences are SGHNT and YYREEE (reference sequence). The trim removed 1 base at V and 4 bases at J, leaving 5 bases unmatched. The CDR3 loop spans 15 amino acids. CDR3 sequence (DNA): TGTGCCAGCAGCTTGAGGCTAGCGGGGAGAGAGACCCAGTACTTC. It yields the protein CASSLRLAGRETQYF.

This clonotype was seen only a few times. The chain joins TRBV7-9 to TRBJ2-3; no reliable D call. The CDR3 totals 12 residues. Trimming removed 5 bases from V and 8 bases from J, with 11 bases in between. The V gene's germline CDR1 is SEHNR and CDR2 FQNEAQ (reference sequence). CDR3 protein: CASSLRAGTQYF. In DNA, the CDR3 is TGTGCCAGCAGCCTAAGGGCCGGTACGCAGTATTTT. Combining the CDR3 with reference TRBV7-9 and TRBJ2-3 gives the whole variable domain DTGVSQNPRHKITKRGQNVTFRCDPISEHNRLYWYRQTLGQGPEFLTYFQNEAQLEKSRLLSDRFSAERPKGSFSTLEIQRTEQGDSAMYLCASSLRAGTQYFGPGTRLTVL.

This clonotype was counted a few times. The chain recombines TRBV9 with TRBJ2-5, with 9 bases lining up with TRBD2. The trim removed 7 bases at V and 5 bases at J, leaving 9 bases unmatched. Looked up from germline, CDR1 is SGDLS and CDR2 is YYNGEE. This CDR3 has 14 amino acids. CDR3 protein: CASSRAGGSETQYF. CDR3 in DNA: TGTGCCAGCTCGAGAGCGGGGGGTTCGGAGACCCAGTACTTC.

This clonotype was seen more than once but under ten times. The V and J genes are TRBV4-3 and TRBJ1-3; no firm D call. In germline, CDR1 is LGHNA, CDR2 YSLEER. Trimming removed 5 bases from V and 11 bases from J, with 16 bases in between. This CDR3 spans 13 amino acids. The CDR3 region has the DNA TGCGCCAGCAGCTGGACGAGGGCAGCCGCCATATATTTT. It yields the protein CASSWTRAAAIYF.

V is TRBV7-2 and J is TRBJ2-3; the D is unclear. CDR1 SGHTA and CDR2 FQGNSA come from the germline V gene. The CDR3 consists of 15 residues. V was pared by 2 bases and J by 2 bases, with 11 bases between. This CDR3 is CASSLNGWLTDTQYF. The CDR3 DNA follows: TGTGCCAGCAGCTTAAATGGGTGGCTCACAGATACGCAGTATTTT. Full variable domain (outside the CDR3, taken from reference TRBV7-2 and TRBJ2-3): GAGVSQSPSNKVTEKGKDVELRCDPISGHTALYWYRQSLGQGLEFLIYFQGNSAPDKSGLPSDRFSAERTGGSVSTLTIQRTQQEDSAVYLCASSLNGWLTDTQYFGPGTRLTVL.

V usage is TRBV10-3 and J usage is TRBJ2-1; D gene ambiguous. The germline gives CDR1 ENHRY, CDR2 SYGVKD. This CDR3 contains 14 residues. V was trimmed by 4 bases and J by 5 bases, leaving 12 bases between them. The CDR3 loop is CAISGAGANNEQFF. For the CDR3, the DNA is TGTGCCATCAGTGGAGCAGGAGCCAACAATGAGCAGTTCTTC.

A few counts support this clonotype. The genes are TRBV7-2 and TRBJ2-3; perhaps TRBD1 as D (6 bases). The germline V gene encodes CDR1 SGHTA and CDR2 FQGNSA. The ends were cut back, 6 bases at V and 5 bases at J, with 12 bases in the middle. This CDR3 region has 13 residues. CDR3 bases: TGTGCCAGCAGGCCAGGGGTCGTAGATACGCAGTATTTT. It specifies CASRPGVVDTQYF. The variable domain in full, completed from reference TRBV7-2 and TRBJ2-3, reads GAGVSQSPSNKVTEKGKDVELRCDPISGHTALYWYRQSLGQGLEFLIYFQGNSAPDKSGLPSDRFSAERTGGSVSTLTIQRTQQEDSAVYLCASRPGVVDTQYFGPGTRLTVL.

The gene calls are TRBV15 and TRBJ2-1, with TRBD1 matching over 8 bases. Unmatched junction bases numbered 3, after V lost 2 bases and J lost 6 bases. CDR3 length equals 14 residues. CDR1 and CDR2 (germline): LNHNV, YYDKDF (reference sequence). DNA for the CDR3: TGTGCCACCAGCAGAACCGGACAGGGCAATGAGCAGTTCTTC. It yields the protein CATSRTGQGNEQFF. Filled out from reference TRBV15 and TRBJ2-1, the complete variable domain reads DAMVIQNPRYQVTQFGKPVTLSCSQTLNHNVMYWYQQKSSQAPKLLFHYYDKDFNNEADTPDNFQSRRPNTSFCFLDIRSPGLGDTAMYLCATSRTGQGNEQFFGPGTRLTVL.

This clonotype was counted ten times or more. This rearrangement joins TRBV5-1 to TRBJ2-1, with D possibly matching TRBD2 (6 bases). The CDR3 runs to 15 residues. Germline CDR1 SGHRS, CDR2 YFSETQ. The V and J ends lost 3 bases and 0 bases respectively, with 10 bases between them. The CDR3 nucleotides read TGCGCCAGCAGCTATTCCGGGAGCTCCTACAATGAGCAGTTCTTC. It translates to CASSYSGSSYNEQFF.

As concerns this clonotype: A read error is likely, as this CDR3 ends without the conserved phenylalanine or tryptophan. V and J are TRBV2 and TRBJ1-1, with 9 bases fitting TRBD1. The CDR3 length is 15 residues. Germline V gene sequence: CDR1 SNHLY, CDR2 FYNNEI. The V gene end was trimmed by 7 bases and the J gene end by 5 bases; junction bases not matched to a gene: 11. DNA for the CDR3: TGTGCCAGCACCAGAGCCTTAGGACAGGGGACTGAAGCTTTCCTT. Translating gives CASTRALGQGTEAFL.

The table lists this clonotype with many counts. This chain joins TRBV6-6 and TRBJ1-2; D ambiguous. V was pared by 5 bases and J by 3 bases, with 13 bases between. This CDR3 is 14 amino acids long. Germline V gene data show CDR1 as MNHNY and CDR2 as SVGAGI (reference sequence). The CDR3 DNA reads as TGTGCCAGCAGTGAGCCCGGTGGATACTATGGCTACACCTTC. Translation: CASSEPGGYYGYTF.

J is TRBJ2-1 and V is TRBV27; no clear D. The V and J ends lost 5 bases and 6 bases respectively, with 8 bases between them. The CDR3 runs 12 residues. The germline V gene has CDR1 MNHEY and CDR2 SMNVEV (reference sequence). CDR3 residues: CASSGPGNEQFF. Written as DNA, the CDR3 is TGTGCCAGCAGTGGACCGGGCAATGAGCAGTTCTTC.

Within the sample, this clonotype is medium-sized. The rearrangement links TRBV28 to TRBJ2-1; 8 bases align to TRBD2. Germline CDR1 MDHEN, CDR2 SYDVKM. The CDR3 consists of 13 residues. Trimming removed 1 base from V and 7 bases from J; junction bases left unmatched: 0. CDR3 protein: CASSLSGGNEQFF. CDR3 sequence (DNA): TGTGCCAGCAGTTTATCGGGGGGGAATGAGCAGTTCTTC.

This CDR3 reads CASSRGLAGQGARGYTF. The CDR3 DNA sequence: TGCGCCAGCAGCCGCGGGCTTGCTGGACAGGGCGCCCGGGGCTACACCTTC. This chain uses TRBV4-1 with TRBJ1-2; 8 bases line up with TRBD1. The CDR3 runs 17 residues. Losses at the gene ends were 4 bases for V and 8 bases for J; bases not matched to a gene: 18. CDR1 and CDR2 (germline): MGHRA, YSYEKL.

The V call is TRBV20-1, the J call TRBJ1-4, with no clear D. From germline, CDR1 is DFQATT and CDR2 SNEGSKA (reference sequence). The CDR3 is 15 amino acids. Trimming pared 1 base from V and 4 bases from J, leaving 13 bases between. The CDR3 coding sequence is TGCAGTGCTAGAGCCCGACGGGAAAATAATGAAAAACTGTTTTTT. Translated: CSARARRENNEKLFF.

The chain is built from TRBV27 and TRBJ2-7; 9 bases map to TRBD1. The V gene's germline CDR1 is MNHEY and CDR2 SMNVEV (reference sequence). Unmatched junction bases numbered 11, after V lost 8 bases and J lost 3 bases. This CDR3 region has 15 residues. CDR3 region: CASGSGTGRIYEQYV. CDR3 DNA sequence: TGTGCCAGCGGGAGTGGGACAGGGAGGATCTACGAGCAGTACGTC.

The chain links TRBV29-1 to TRBJ2-2; D ambiguous. The CDR3 is made up of 12 amino acids. Germline V lookup: CDR1 SQVTM, CDR2 ANQGSEA. Trimming stripped 5 bases from V and 6 bases from J, with 10 bases between. CDR3 nucleotide sequence: TGCAGCGTTCGATCTGAGGCCGGGGAGCTGTTTTTT. This sequence encodes CSVRSEAGELFF.